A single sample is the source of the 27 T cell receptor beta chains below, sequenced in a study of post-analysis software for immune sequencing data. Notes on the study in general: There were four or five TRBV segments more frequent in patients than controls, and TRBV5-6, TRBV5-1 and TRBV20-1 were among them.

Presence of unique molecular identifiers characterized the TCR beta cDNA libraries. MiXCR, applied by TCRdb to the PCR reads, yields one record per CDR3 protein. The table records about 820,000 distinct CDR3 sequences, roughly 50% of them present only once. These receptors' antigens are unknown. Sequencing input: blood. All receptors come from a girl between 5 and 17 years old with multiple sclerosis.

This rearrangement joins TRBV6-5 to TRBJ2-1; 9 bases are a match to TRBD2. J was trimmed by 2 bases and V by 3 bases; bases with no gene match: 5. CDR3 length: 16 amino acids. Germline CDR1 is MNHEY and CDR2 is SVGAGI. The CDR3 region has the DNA TGTGCCAGCAGTTATGGTAGCGGGAGCCCCTACAATGAGCAGTTCTTC. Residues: CASSYGSGSPYNEQFF.

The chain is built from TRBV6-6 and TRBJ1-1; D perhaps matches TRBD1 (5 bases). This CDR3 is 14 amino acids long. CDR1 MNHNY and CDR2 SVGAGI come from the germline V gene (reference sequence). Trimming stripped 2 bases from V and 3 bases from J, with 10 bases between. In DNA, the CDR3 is TGTGCCAGCAGTTACGGGGGGGTCTACACTGAAGCTTTCTTT. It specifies CASSYGGVYTEAFF.

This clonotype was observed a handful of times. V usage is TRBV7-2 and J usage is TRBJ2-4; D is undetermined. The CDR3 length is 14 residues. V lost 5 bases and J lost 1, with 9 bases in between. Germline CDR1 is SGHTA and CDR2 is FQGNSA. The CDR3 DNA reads TGTGCCAGCAGCCCCTCATATGCCAAAAACATTCAGTACTTC. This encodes CASSPSYAKNIQYF. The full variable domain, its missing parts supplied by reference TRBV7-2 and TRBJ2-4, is GAGVSQSPSNKVTEKGKDVELRCDPISGHTALYWYRQSLGQGLEFLIYFQGNSAPDKSGLPSDRFSAERTGGSVSTLTIQRTQQEDSAVYLCASSPSYAKNIQYFGAGTRLSVL.

The CDR3 DNA reads as TGTGCCAGCAGCGTAGATATCGGGTTGAACACTGAAGCTTTCTTT. It specifies CASSVDIGLNTEAFF. The J gene is TRBJ1-1, the V gene TRBV9, with D unclear. Germline CDR1 is SGDLS and CDR2 is YYNGEE. With 0 bases removed from V and 0 bases from J, the gap between germline ends came to 9 bases. CDR3 length: 15 residues.

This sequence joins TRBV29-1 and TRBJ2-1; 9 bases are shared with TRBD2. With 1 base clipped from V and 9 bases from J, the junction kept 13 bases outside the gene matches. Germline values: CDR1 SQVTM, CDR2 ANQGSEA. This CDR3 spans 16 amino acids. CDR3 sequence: CSVEGAAGGHAVEQFF. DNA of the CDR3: TGCAGCGTTGAAGGGGCAGCGGGGGGCCACGCCGTTGAGCAGTTCTTC.

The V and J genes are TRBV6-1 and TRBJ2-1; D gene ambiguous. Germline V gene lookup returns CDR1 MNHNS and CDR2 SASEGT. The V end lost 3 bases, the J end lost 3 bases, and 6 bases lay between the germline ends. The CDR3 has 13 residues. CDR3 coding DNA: TGTGCCAGCAGTGACTCAGTCTACAATGAGCAGTTCTTC. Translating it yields CASSDSVYNEQFF.

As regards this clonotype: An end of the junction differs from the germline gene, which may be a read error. CDR3 protein: CVSSQDLRNTGELFF. CDR3 bases: TGTGTCAGCAGCCAAGATTTGAGGAACACCGGGGAGCTGTTTTTT. The chain carries TRBV3-1 and TRBJ2-2; D remains unclear. CDR3 length: 15 amino acids. CDR1 and CDR2 (germline): LGHDT, YNNKEL (reference sequence).

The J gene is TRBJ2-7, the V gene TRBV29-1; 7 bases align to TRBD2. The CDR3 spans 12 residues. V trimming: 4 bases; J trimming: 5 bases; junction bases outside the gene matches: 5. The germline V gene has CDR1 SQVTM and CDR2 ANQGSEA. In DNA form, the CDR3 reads TGCAGCGTTGGGGCACGGGGGGACGAGCAGTACTTC. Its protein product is CSVGARGDEQYF.

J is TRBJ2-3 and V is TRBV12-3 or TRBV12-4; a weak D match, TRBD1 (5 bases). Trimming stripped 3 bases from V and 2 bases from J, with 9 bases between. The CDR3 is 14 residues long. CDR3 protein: CASSFDSYTDTQYF. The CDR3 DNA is TGTGCCAGCAGTTTTGACAGTTACACAGATACGCAGTATTTT.

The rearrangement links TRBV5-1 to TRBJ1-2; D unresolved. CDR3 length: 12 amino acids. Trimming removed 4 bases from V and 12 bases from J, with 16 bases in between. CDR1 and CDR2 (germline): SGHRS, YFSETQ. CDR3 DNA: TGCGCCAGCAGCCCCGGGCGGGATCCACACACCTTC. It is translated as CASSPGRDPHTF.

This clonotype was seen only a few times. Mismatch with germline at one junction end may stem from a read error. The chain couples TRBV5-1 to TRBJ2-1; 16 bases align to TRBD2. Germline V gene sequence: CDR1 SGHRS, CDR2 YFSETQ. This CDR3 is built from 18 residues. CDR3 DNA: TGCGCCAGCAGCTGGCTGGGGACTAGCGGGAGGGCCCACAATGATCAGTTCTTC. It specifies CASSWLGTSGRAHNDQFF.

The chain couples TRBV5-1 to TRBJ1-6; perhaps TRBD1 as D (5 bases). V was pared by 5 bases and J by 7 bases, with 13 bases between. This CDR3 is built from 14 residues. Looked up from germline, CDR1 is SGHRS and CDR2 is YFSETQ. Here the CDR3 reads CASSSGRLNSPLHF. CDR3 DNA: TGCGCCAGCAGTTCGGGACGGCTGAATTCACCCCTCCACTTT. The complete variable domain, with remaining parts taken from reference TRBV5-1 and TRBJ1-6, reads KAGVTQTPRYLIKTRGQQVTLSCSPISGHRSVSWYQQTPGQGLQFLFEYFSETQRNKGNFPGRFSGRQFSNSRSEMNVSTLELGDSALYLCASSSGRLNSPLHFGNGTRLTVT.

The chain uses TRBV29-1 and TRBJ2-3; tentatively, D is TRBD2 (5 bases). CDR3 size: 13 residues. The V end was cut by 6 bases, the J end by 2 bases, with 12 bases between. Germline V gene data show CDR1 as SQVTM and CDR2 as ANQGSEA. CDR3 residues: CSVRAVITDTQYF. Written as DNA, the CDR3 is TGCAGCGTGAGAGCGGTTATCACAGATACGCAGTATTTT.

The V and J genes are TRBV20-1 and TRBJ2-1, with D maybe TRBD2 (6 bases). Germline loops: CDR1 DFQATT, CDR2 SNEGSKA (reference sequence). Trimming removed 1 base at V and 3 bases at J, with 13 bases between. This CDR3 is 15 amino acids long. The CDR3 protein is CSARVSAGVYNEQFF. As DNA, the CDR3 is TGCAGTGCTAGAGTATCAGCGGGCGTCTACAATGAGCAGTTCTTC.

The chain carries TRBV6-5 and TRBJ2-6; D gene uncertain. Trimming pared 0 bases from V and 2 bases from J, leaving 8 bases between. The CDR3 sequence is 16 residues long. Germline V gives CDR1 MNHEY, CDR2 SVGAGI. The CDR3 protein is CASSYSLRAGANVLTF. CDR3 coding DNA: TGTGCCAGCAGTTACTCTCTTAGGGCTGGGGCCAACGTCCTGACTTTC.

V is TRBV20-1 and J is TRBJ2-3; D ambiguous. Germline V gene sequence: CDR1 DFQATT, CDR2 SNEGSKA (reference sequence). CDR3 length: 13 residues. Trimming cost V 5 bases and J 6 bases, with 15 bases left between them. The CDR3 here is CSAVPHVGDTQYF. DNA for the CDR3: TGCAGTGCTGTTCCCCACGTAGGGGATACGCAGTATTTT.

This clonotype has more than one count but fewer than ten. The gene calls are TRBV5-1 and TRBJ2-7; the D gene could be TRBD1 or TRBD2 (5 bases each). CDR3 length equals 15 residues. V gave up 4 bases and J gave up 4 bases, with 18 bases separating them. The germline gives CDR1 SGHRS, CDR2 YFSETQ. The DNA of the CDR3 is TGCGCCAGCAGCACCGAGGGGCCGCCGACTTACGAGCAGTACTTC. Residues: CASSTEGPPTYEQYF.

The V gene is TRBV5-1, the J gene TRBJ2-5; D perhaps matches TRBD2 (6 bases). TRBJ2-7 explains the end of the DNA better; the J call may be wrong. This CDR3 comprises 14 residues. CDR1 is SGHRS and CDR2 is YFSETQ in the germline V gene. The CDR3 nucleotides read TGCGCCAGCAGCCCCTCAGAAAGGGAGGCCGAGCAGTACTTC. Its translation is CASSPSEREAEQYF.

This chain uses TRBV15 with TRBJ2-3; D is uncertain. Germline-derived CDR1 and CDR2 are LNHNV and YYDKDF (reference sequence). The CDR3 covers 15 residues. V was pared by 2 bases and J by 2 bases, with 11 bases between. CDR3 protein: CATSRPLGNTDTQYF. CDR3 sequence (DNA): TGTGCCACCAGCAGACCCCTGGGGAACACAGATACGCAGTATTTT.

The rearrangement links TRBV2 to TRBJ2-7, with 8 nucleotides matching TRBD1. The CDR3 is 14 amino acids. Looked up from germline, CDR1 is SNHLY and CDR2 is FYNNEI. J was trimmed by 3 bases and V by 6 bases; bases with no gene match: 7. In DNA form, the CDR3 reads TGTGCCAGCAGGGCCGGGACAGGCAACTACGAGCAGTACTTC. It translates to CASRAGTGNYEQYF.

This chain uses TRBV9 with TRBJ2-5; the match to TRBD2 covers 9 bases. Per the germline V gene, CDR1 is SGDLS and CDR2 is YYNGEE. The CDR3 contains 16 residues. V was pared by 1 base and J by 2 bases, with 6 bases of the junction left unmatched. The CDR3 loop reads CASSVSASGVQETQYF. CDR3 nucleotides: TGTGCCAGCAGCGTATCAGCTAGCGGGGTTCAAGAGACCCAGTACTTC.

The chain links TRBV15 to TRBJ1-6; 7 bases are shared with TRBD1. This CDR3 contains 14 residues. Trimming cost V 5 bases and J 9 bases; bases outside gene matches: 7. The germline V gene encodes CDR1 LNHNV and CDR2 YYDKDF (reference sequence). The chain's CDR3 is CATSAHRGGSPLHF. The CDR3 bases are TGTGCCACCAGCGCCCACAGGGGAGGTTCACCCCTCCACTTT.

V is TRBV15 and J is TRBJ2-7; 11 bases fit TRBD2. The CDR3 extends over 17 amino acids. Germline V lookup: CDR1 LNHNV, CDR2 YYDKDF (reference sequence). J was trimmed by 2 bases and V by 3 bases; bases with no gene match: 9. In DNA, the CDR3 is TGTGCCACCAGCAGGAAAACCGGGACTAGCGGAGCCTACGAGCAGTACTTC. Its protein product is CATSRKTGTSGAYEQYF.

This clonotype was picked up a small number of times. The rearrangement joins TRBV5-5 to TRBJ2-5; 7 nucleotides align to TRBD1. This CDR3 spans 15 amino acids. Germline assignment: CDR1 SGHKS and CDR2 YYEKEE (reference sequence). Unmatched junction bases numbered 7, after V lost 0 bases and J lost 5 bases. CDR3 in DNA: TGTGCCAGCAGCTTGGACAGGGGTAAAGCGGAGACCCAGTACTTC. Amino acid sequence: CASSLDRGKAETQYF.

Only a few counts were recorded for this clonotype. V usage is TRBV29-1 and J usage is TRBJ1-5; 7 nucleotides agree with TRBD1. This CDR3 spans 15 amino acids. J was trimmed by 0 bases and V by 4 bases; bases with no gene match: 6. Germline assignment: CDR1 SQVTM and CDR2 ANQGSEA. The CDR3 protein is CSVGYTGDSNQPQHF. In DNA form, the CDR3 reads TGCAGCGTTGGTTACACAGGGGATAGCAATCAGCCCCAGCATTTT. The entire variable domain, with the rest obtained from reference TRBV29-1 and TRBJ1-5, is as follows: SAVISQKPSRDICQRGTSLTIQCQVDSQVTMMFWYRQQPGQSLTLIATANQGSEATYESGFVIDKFPISRPNLTFSTLTVSNMSPEDSSIYLCSVGYTGDSNQPQHFGDGTRLSIL.

The CDR3 nucleotides read TGCAGCGTTCGGGGCCTCTTCGGGAATGAGCAGTTCTTC. As protein: CSVRGLFGNEQFF. This chain links TRBV29-1 with TRBJ2-1; D may be TRBD1 or TRBD2 (5 bases each). The CDR3 totals 13 residues. V was trimmed by 5 bases and J by 7 bases, leaving 15 bases between them. Germline values: CDR1 SQVTM, CDR2 ANQGSEA.

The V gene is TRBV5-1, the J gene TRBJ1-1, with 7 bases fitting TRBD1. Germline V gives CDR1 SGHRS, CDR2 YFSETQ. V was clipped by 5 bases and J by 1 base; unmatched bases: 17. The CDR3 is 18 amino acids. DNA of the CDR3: TGCGCCAGCAGGACCCGCATGTTGACGGGACAGCGGAACACTGAAGCTTTCTTT. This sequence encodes CASRTRMLTGQRNTEAFF.